One and the same sample provided the 5 T cell receptor beta chains below, sequenced in a study of shared clonotypes between healthy human individuals. Profiling relied on immunoSEQ multiplex PCR, and the TCRdb table lists in-frame clones only, not all of them. This sample has about 2.3 million clones, with roughly 90% found just once. The sample consisted of naive CD4+ T cells from PBMCs. As for subset: CD45RA+ positively selected. Every receptor here comes from a man younger than 35 in good health. Some clones in this sample may be carry-over from other donors' samples.

CDR3 DNA sequence: TGTGCCAGCAGCGAGTATAATTCACCCCTCCACTTT. Protein sequence: CASSEYNSPLHF. The genes are TRBV7-2 and TRBJ1-6; D unresolved. From germline, CDR1 is SGHTA and CDR2 FQGNSA. This CDR3 is 12 amino acids long. Deletions cut 5 bases from V and 4 bases from J, with 3 bases between. Variable domain in full (rest from reference TRBV7-2 and TRBJ1-6): GAGVSQSPSNKVTEKGKDVELRCDPISGHTALYWYRQSLGQGLEFLIYFQGNSAPDKSGLPSDRFSAERTGGSVSTLTIQRTQQEDSAVYLCASSEYNSPLHFGNGTRLTVT.

In regard to this clone: Other DNA sequences from this sample encode an identical CDR3 as well. The chain recombines TRBV5-1 with TRBJ2-5; D is undetermined. Per germline, CDR1 SGHRS and CDR2 YFSETQ. V was pared by 2 bases and J by 2 bases, with 4 bases between. The CDR3 extends over 12 amino acids. CDR3 DNA: TGCGCCAGCAGCTTCCCTCAAGAGACCCAGTACTTC. It is translated as CASSFPQETQYF.

The V call is TRBV28, the J call TRBJ1-1; 9 bases map to TRBD1. V lost 5 bases to trimming and J lost 7 bases; unmatched junction nucleotides: 11. The CDR3 length is 15 residues. Germline V lookup: CDR1 MDHEN, CDR2 SYDVKM. CDR3 region: CASSMDRGQDLEAFF. CDR3 sequence (DNA): TGTGCCAGCAGTATGGACAGGGGTCAGGACCTTGAAGCTTTCTTT.

The chain carries TRBV5-4 and TRBJ2-1; TRBD1 agrees at 7 bases. V shed 10 bases, J shed 4 bases, and the junction held 20 bases outside the gene matches. The CDR3 has 17 residues. Germline loops: CDR1 SGHNT, CDR2 YYREEE (reference sequence). CDR3 residues: CASSGAGGQVVYNEQFF. In DNA, the CDR3 is TGTGCCTCCTCAGGGGCAGGGGGTCAAGTTGTGTACAATGAGCAGTTCTTC. The full variable domain, in which reference TRBV5-4 and TRBJ2-1 provide the parts outside the CDR3, is ETGVTQSPTHLIKTRGQQVTLRCSSQSGHNTVSWYQQALGQGPQFIFQYYREEENGRGNFPPRFSGLQFPNYSSELNVNALELDDSALYLCASSGAGGQVVYNEQFFGPGTRLTVL.

The chain carries TRBV5-4 and TRBJ2-3, with 9 positions matching TRBD1. Germline V CDR1 and CDR2: SGHNT, YYREEE (reference sequence). The CDR3 contains 16 residues. The junction had 12 bases not matched to a gene; V was cut back by 4 bases and J by 6 bases. The CDR3 nucleotides are TGTGCCAGCAGCCAAGGGACAGGGCAAGATGTTGATACGCAGTATTTT. This codes for CASSQGTGQDVDTQYF.